Presented here are 23 T cell receptor beta chains from one specimen sequenced in a study of T cell changes during pregnancy in multiple sclerosis. TCRdb's table, derived via immunoSEQ multiplex PCR, lists solely in-frame clones and lacks some. In the table there are approximately 71,000 clones, roughly 89% of which are singletons. Sequences were derived from peripheral blood, sampled in the second trimester of pregnancy. The receptors stem from a female donor with multiple sclerosis, enrolled in a pregnancy study.

V and J are TRBV4-1 and TRBJ2-1, with D perhaps matching TRBD1 (6 bases). The CDR3 spans 13 residues. From germline, CDR1 is MGHRA and CDR2 YSYEKL. V lost 4 bases and J lost 7, with 11 bases in between. The CDR3 nucleotides read TGCGCCAGCAGCCCCAGGGGCCCGAATGAGCAGTTCTTC. Amino acids: CASSPRGPNEQFF.

The chain employs TRBV11-3 and TRBJ2-1; 12 bases map to TRBD2. J was trimmed by 15 bases and V by 5 bases; bases with no gene match: 14. CDR1 SGHNT and CDR2 YENEEA come from the germline V gene. This CDR3 has 15 amino acids. In DNA, the CDR3 is TGTGCCAGCAGCCCCAGCGGACTAGCGGGAAGCGGCCTGTTCTTC. It codes for CASSPSGLAGSGLFF.

The chain uses TRBV2 and TRBJ1-3; 7 nucleotides line up with TRBD1. This CDR3 has 15 residues. Trimming removed 5 bases from V and 0 bases from J; junction bases left unmatched: 4. CDR1 is SNHLY, CDR2 FYNNEI, per germline. The CDR3 nucleotides are TGTGCCAGCAGTTCCGGGACAGTCTCTGGAAACACCATATATTTT. This gives the protein CASSSGTVSGNTIYF.

The chain has TRBV27 and TRBJ2-3, with 13 bases fitting TRBD2. Germline CDR1 and CDR2: MNHEY and SMNVEV (reference sequence). CDR3 size: 18 residues. V gave up 5 bases and J gave up 4 bases; unmatched junction bases: 12. The CDR3 loop is CASSLKSGLAGVSDTQYF. Written as DNA, the CDR3 is TGTGCCAGCAGTCTGAAATCCGGACTAGCGGGAGTATCAGATACGCAGTATTTT.

The chain employs TRBV11-2 and TRBJ1-2; 10 bases match TRBD1. The germline V gene encodes CDR1 SGHAT and CDR2 FQNNGV. V trimming: 4 bases; J trimming: 3 bases; junction bases outside the gene matches: 5. The length of the CDR3 is 15 residues. In DNA form, the CDR3 reads TGTGCCAGCAGCTGGGACAGGGGAAGGGACTATGGCTACACCTTC. It encodes CASSWDRGRDYGYTF.

This chain joins TRBV19 and TRBJ2-3; TRBD1 agrees at 9 bases. Trimming removed 4 bases from V and 5 bases from J; junction bases left unmatched: 10. CDR3 length: 16 amino acids. Germline V gene sequence: CDR1 LNHDA, CDR2 SQIVND (reference sequence). The CDR3 nucleotides read TGTGCCAGTAGTACTCCCCCGGGACAGGGACTAGATACGCAGTATTTT. This encodes CASSTPPGQGLDTQYF.

The chain is built from TRBV30 and TRBJ2-7, with D possibly being TRBD1 (6 bases). The V gene's germline CDR1 is GTSNPN and CDR2 SVGIG (reference sequence). V was cut by 5 bases and J by 0 bases, with 14 bases left in between. This CDR3 has 14 residues. CDR3 in amino acids: CAWGRGFSSYEQYF. CDR3 DNA: TGTGCCTGGGGCAGGGGTTTTAGCTCCTACGAGCAGTACTTC. Full variable domain (outside the CDR3, taken from reference TRBV30 and TRBJ2-7): SQTIHQWPATLVQPVGSPLSLECTVEGTSNPNLYWYRQAAGRGLQLLFYSVGIGQISSEVPQNLSASRPQDRQFILSSKKLLLSDSGFYLCAWGRGFSSYEQYFGPGTRLTVT.

This rearrangement joins TRBV5-6 to TRBJ2-5; 7 bases agree with TRBD1. The CDR3 contains 15 residues. Germline-derived CDR1 and CDR2 are SGHDT and YYEEEE. Germline trimming cut 2 bases from V and 4 bases from J; bases unmatched to any gene: 8. The CDR3 is CASSFLDRAGETQYF. In DNA, the CDR3 is TGTGCCAGCAGCTTCCTTGACAGGGCCGGAGAGACCCAGTACTTC.

This chain links TRBV5-1 with TRBJ2-1, with D possibly matching TRBD2 (5 bases). The germline CDR1 and CDR2 sequences are SGHRS and YFSETQ. Trimming removed 2 bases from V and 2 bases from J, with 14 bases in between. CDR3 length: 16 amino acids. The CDR3 DNA reads as TGCGCCAGCAGCTTCGGACTCTCGACCACCTACAATGAGCAGTTCTTC. Protein: CASSFGLSTTYNEQFF.

The chain has TRBV4-1 and TRBJ2-3; 9 bases line up with TRBD1. After removal of 4 bases from V and 6 bases from J, the junction contained 11 bases not matched to a gene. This CDR3 comprises 16 residues. CDR1 and CDR2 from the germline V gene are MGHRA and YSYEKL. CDR3 in amino acids: CASSPRSPDRGDTQYF. CDR3 DNA sequence: TGCGCCAGCAGCCCTAGATCACCGGACAGGGGTGATACGCAGTATTTT.

This clone was detected a few times. V and J are TRBV6-1 and TRBJ2-3; a weak D match, TRBD2 (6 bases). V was clipped by 7 bases and J by 1 base, with 12 bases between them. CDR1 is MNHNS, CDR2 SASEGT, per germline. The CDR3 spans 14 residues. This CDR3 reads CASTRASGTDTQYF. The CDR3 region has the DNA TGTGCCAGCACTAGGGCTAGCGGCACAGATACGCAGTATTTT.

The chain joins TRBV4-1 to TRBJ1-2, with TRBD1 matching 9 bases. The germline gives CDR1 MGHRA, CDR2 YSYEKL. The V segment lost 2 bases and the J segment 4 bases; nucleotides outside the gene matches: 5. This CDR3 has 15 amino acids. CDR3 nucleotides: TGCGCCAGCAGCCAAACAGGGGGCAGAGGCTATGGCTACACCTTC. Protein sequence: CASSQTGGRGYGYTF.

The rearrangement joins TRBV5-1 to TRBJ2-1, with D possibly matching TRBD2 (6 bases). There are 15 residues in the CDR3. V was shortened by 0 bases and J by 7 bases, with 14 bases between the two germline ends. Germline values: CDR1 SGHRS, CDR2 YFSETQ. CDR3 sequence (DNA): TGCGCCAGCAGCTTGGATCCGGGACTTCGTAATGAGCAGTTCTTC. It yields the protein CASSLDPGLRNEQFF.

The chain has TRBV7-9 and TRBJ2-5; 7 bases line up with TRBD2. Trimming took 2 bases from V and 1 from J; bases not matched to a gene: 4. This CDR3 comprises 15 residues. Germline CDR1 reads SEHNR; CDR2 reads FQNEAQ (reference sequence). The DNA for the CDR3 is TGTGCCAGCAGCTTACTTCCTAGCGGCCAAGAGACCCAGTACTTC. It codes for CASSLLPSGQETQYF.

The V call is TRBV19, the J call TRBJ2-7; a weak D match, TRBD1 (5 bases). Germline V gene lookup returns CDR1 LNHDA and CDR2 SQIVND (reference sequence). This CDR3 has 13 amino acids. V was pared by 2 bases and J by 2 bases, with 7 bases between. The CDR3 sequence is CASSIQGTYEQYF. In nucleotides, the CDR3 is TGTGCCAGTAGTATACAGGGAACCTACGAGCAGTACTTC.

The table lists this clone with a count of one. The chain carries TRBV11-3 and TRBJ2-2, with 7 bases lining up with TRBD1. CDR3 length equals 19 residues. V lost 0 bases to trimming and J lost 1 base; unmatched junction nucleotides: 11. Germline assignment: CDR1 SGHNT and CDR2 YENEEA. For the CDR3, the DNA is TGTGCCAGCAGCTTAGAGGATCGTTTGGGGACAGTGAACACCGGGGAGCTGTTTTTT. Translated: CASSLEDRLGTVNTGELFF. The full variable domain, with the rest looked up from reference TRBV11-3 and TRBJ2-2, is EAGVVQSPRYKIIEKKQPVAFWCNPISGHNTLYWYLQNLGQGPELLIRYENEEAVDDSQLPKDRFSAERLKGVDSTLKIQPAELGDSAVYLCASSLEDRLGTVNTGELFFGEGSRLTVL.

V and J are TRBV7-2 and TRBJ2-1; 10 bases agree with TRBD2. V was pared by 5 bases and J by 4 bases, with 5 bases of the junction left unmatched. The germline gives CDR1 SGHTA, CDR2 FQGNSA. This CDR3 contains 15 residues. The CDR3 spells CASSRGTSAYNEQFF. CDR3 DNA: TGTGCCAGCAGCCGGGGGACTAGCGCGTACAATGAGCAGTTCTTC.

The chain employs TRBV15 and TRBJ2-2, with D maybe TRBD1 (5 bases). This CDR3 has 14 residues. The ends were cut back, 5 bases at V and 7 bases at J, with 14 bases in the middle. CDR1 is LNHNV, CDR2 YYDKDF, per germline (reference sequence). In DNA form, the CDR3 reads TGTGCCACCAGCCAGGGAAAACGTTTCGGGGAGCTGTTTTTT. Its translation is CATSQGKRFGELFF.

The rearrangement links TRBV5-6 to TRBJ1-6; TRBD1 matches at 7 bases. CDR1 is SGHDT and CDR2 is YYEEEE in the germline V gene. The CDR3 has 15 amino acids. J gave up 7 bases and V 0 bases, and 4 bases lay outside the gene matches. CDR3 in amino acids: CASSLVDRTNSPLHF. CDR3 in DNA: TGTGCCAGCAGCTTGGTGGACAGGACGAATTCACCCCTCCACTTT.

The rearrangement uses TRBV11-1 and TRBJ1-1; 11 bases fit TRBD1. The ends lost 5 bases at V and 0 bases at J; junction bases unmatched: 5. The CDR3 spans 16 residues. From germline, CDR1 is SGHAT and CDR2 FQDESV (reference sequence). CDR3 protein: CASSPDRGLMNTEAFF. CDR3 coding DNA: TGTGCCAGCAGCCCGGACAGGGGGCTCATGAACACTGAAGCTTTCTTT.

V usage is TRBV18 and J usage is TRBJ2-3; D possibly corresponds to TRBD1 (5 bases). Germline lookup yields CDR1 KGHSH and CDR2 LQKENI. The CDR3 is 16 residues long. V was clipped by 0 bases and J by 0 bases, with 10 bases between them. CDR3 in amino acids: CASSPPFTGSTDTQYF. CDR3 DNA: TGTGCCAGCTCACCACCGTTCACAGGCAGCACAGATACGCAGTATTTT.

The CDR3 DNA reads as TGTGCCAGCAGCTCCAGGACTAGCGGGAGTGCAGATACGCAGTATTTT. It is translated as CASSSRTSGSADTQYF. V is TRBV7-8 and J is TRBJ2-3; TRBD2 matches at 13 bases. Per the germline V gene, CDR1 is SGHVS and CDR2 is FQNEAQ. This CDR3 region has 16 residues. J gave up 4 bases and V 4 bases, and 5 bases lay outside the gene matches. Full variable domain (remainder filled in from reference TRBV7-8 and TRBJ2-3): GAGVSQSPRYKVAKRGQDVALRCDPISGHVSLFWYQQALGQGPEFLTYFQNEAQLDKSGLPSDRFFAERPEGSVSTLKIQRTQQEDSAVYLCASSSRTSGSADTQYFGPGTRLTVL.

The chain recombines TRBV7-7 with TRBJ2-4, with 8 bases aligning to TRBD1. Germline trimming cut 6 bases from V and 6 bases from J; bases unmatched to any gene: 4. CDR3 size: 13 residues. Germline values: CDR1 SSHAT, CDR2 FNYEAQ (reference sequence). The DNA of the CDR3 is TGTGCCAGCAGTTCCGGACAGGGAAACATTCAGTACTTC. Amino acid sequence: CASSSGQGNIQYF. Combining the CDR3 with reference TRBV7-7 and TRBJ2-4 gives the whole variable domain GAGVSQSPRYKVTKRGQDVTLRCDPISSHATLYWYQQALGQGPEFLTYFNYEAQPDKSGLPSDRFSAERPEGSISTLTIQRTEQRDSAMYRCASSSGQGNIQYFGAGTRLSVL.